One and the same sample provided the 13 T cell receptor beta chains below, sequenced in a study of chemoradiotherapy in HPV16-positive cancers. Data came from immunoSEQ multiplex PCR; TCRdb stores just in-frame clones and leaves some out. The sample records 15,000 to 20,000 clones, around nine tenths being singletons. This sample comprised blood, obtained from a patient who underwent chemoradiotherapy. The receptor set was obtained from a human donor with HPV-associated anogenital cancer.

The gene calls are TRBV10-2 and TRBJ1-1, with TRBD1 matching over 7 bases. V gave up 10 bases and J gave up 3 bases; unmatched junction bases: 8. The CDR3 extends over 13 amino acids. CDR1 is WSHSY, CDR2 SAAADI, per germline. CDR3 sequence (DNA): TGCGCCACCCAAGGGGGCCCGGACACTGAAGCTTTCTTT. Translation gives CATQGGPDTEAFF.

DNA of the CDR3: TGTGCCAGCAGTTTCTCGGGTACGGATCAGCCCCAGCATTTT. It encodes CASSFSGTDQPQHF. The V gene is TRBV28, the J gene TRBJ1-5, with D unclear. This CDR3 has 14 amino acids. V gave up 3 bases and J gave up 5 bases, with 11 bases separating them. Germline V lookup: CDR1 MDHEN, CDR2 SYDVKM.

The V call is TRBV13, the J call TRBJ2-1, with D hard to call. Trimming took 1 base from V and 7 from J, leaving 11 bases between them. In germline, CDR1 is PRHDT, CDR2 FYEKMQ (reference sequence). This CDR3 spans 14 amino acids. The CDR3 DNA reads TGTGCCAGCAGCTTAGAGGCAGGCCAGAATGAGCAGTTCTTC. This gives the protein CASSLEAGQNEQFF. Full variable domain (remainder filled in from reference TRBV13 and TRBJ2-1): AAGVIQSPRHLIKEKRETATLKCYPIPRHDTVYWYQQGPGQDPQFLISFYEKMQSDKGSIPDRFSAQQFSDYHSELNMSSLELGDSALYFCASSLEAGQNEQFFGPGTRLTVL.

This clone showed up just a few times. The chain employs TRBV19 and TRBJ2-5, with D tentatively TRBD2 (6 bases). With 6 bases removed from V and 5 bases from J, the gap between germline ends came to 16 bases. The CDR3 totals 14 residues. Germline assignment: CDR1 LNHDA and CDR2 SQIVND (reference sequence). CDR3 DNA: TGTGCCAGTAGCACGGGGGTTGGGGGGGAGACCCAGTACTTC. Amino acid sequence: CASSTGVGGETQYF.

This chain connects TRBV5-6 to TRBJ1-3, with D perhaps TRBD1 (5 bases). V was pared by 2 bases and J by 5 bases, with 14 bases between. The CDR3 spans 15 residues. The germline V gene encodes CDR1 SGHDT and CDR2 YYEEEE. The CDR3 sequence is CASSFLGAERNTIYF. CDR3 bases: TGTGCCAGCAGCTTCCTCGGGGCCGAAAGAAACACCATATATTTT.

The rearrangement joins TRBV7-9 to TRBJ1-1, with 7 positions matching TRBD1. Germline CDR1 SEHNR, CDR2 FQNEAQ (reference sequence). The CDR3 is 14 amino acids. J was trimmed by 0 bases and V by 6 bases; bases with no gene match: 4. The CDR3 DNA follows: TGTGCCAGCAGACCGGGACAGTTGAACACTGAAGCTTTCTTT. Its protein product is CASRPGQLNTEAFF.

This CDR3 reads CASSQEGQGWYGYTF. The CDR3, as DNA: TGTGCCAGCAGCCAAGAAGGACAGGGGTGGTATGGCTACACCTTC. This sequence joins TRBV14 and TRBJ1-2, with 9 bases identical to TRBD1. Germline CDR1 SGHDN, CDR2 FVKESK. This CDR3 comprises 15 residues. With 0 bases clipped from V and 5 bases from J, the junction kept 4 bases outside the gene matches.

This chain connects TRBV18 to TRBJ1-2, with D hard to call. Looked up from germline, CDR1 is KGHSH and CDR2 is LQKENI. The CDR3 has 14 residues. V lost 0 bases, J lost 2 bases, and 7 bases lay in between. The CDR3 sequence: CASSPPMGNYGYTF. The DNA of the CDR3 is TGTGCCAGCTCACCACCGATGGGGAACTATGGCTACACCTTC.

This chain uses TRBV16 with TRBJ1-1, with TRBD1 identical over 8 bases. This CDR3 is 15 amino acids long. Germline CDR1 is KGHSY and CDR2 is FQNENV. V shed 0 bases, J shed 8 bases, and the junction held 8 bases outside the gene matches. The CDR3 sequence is CASSQSVQGAREAFF. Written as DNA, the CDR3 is TGTGCCAGCAGCCAATCGGTTCAGGGGGCGAGGGAAGCTTTCTTT.

The CDR3 nucleotides are TGTGCCAGCATATTAAGGATAGTCCCTAGCGGGTTCTACGAGCAGTACTTC. The encoded protein is CASILRIVPSGFYEQYF. V and J are TRBV21-1 and TRBJ2-7; the table's D call of TRBD2 was not tested on the DNA. TRBV21-1 is termed a pseudogene. The CDR3 is made up of 17 amino acids.

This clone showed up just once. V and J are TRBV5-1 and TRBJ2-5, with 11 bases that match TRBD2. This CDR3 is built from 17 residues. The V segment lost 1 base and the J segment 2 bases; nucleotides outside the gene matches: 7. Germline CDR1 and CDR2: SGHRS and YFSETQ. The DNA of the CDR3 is TGCGCCAGCAGCTTGTCCTTAGCGGGAGGGCCTCAAGAGACCCAGTACTTC. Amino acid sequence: CASSLSLAGGPQETQYF.

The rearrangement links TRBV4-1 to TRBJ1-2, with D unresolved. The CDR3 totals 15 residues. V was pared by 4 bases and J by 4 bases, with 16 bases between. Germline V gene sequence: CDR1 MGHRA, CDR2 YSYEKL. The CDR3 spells CASSPGEASGYGYTF. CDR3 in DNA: TGCGCCAGCAGCCCTGGCGAGGCTAGCGGCTATGGCTACACCTTC.

CDR3 DNA: TGTGCCAGCAGTTCGCCTCGGACAGGGAGCGCCTATAATTCACCCCTCCACTTT. It yields the protein CASSSPRTGSAYNSPLHF. The rearrangement uses TRBV27 and TRBJ1-6; 8 bases map to TRBD1. CDR3 length: 18 amino acids. J gave up 2 bases and V 4 bases, and 10 bases lay outside the gene matches. CDR1 is MNHEY, CDR2 SMNVEV, per germline (reference sequence).